The TCR beta chain described here comes from a study of T-cell memory formation after mild COVID-19. Broader study findings: Prior to infection, memory already included some responding clones, suggesting cross-reactive memory joined.

The ends lost 6 bases at V and 6 bases at J; junction bases unmatched: 9. Germline assignment: CDR1 DFQATT and CDR2 SNEGSKA (reference sequence). This CDR3 has 14 residues. In regard to this clonotype: What it binds is unknown.

The 5'RACE method, run with constant-segment primers, produced TCR alpha and TCR beta cDNA libraries (carrying sample barcodes and UMIs). TCRdb ran MiXCR on the 5' RACE reads and lists one entry per CDR3 protein. The table includes approximately 400,000 distinct CDR3 sequences, roughly 17% detected once. V gene TRBV20-1 combines with J gene TRBJ2-1, with TRBD2 identical over 9 bases. The source of this sequence is a man aged 18 to 30 who had mild COVID-19 (a few samples of this study predate the infection). Cell type and time point are not known. The specimen sequenced was PBMCs or a T cell subset sorted from them (not recorded which). The DNA of the CDR3 is TGCAGTGCCACCCTAGCGGGGCGCTTCAATGAGCAGTTCTTC. It codes for CSATLAGRFNEQFF.